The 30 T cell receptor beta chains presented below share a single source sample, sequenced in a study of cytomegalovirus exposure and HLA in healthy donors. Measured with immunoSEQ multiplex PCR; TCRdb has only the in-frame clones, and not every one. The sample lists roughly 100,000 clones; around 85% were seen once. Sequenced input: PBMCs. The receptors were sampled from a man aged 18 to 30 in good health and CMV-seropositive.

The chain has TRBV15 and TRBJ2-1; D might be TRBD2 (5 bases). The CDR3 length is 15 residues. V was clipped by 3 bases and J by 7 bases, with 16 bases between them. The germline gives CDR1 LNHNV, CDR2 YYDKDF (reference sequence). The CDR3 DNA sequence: TGTGCCACCAGCAGGGCCTCCGCGTCGGGGAATGAGCAGTTCTTC. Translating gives CATSRASASGNEQFF.

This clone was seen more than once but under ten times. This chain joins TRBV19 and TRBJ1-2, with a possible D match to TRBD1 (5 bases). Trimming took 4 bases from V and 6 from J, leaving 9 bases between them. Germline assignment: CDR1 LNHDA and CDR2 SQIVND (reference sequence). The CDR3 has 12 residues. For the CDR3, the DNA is TGTGCCAGTAGTAAACAGGATCATGGCTACACCTTC. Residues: CASSKQDHGYTF. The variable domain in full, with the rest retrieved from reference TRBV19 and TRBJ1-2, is DGGITQSPKYLFRKEGQNVTLSCEQNLNHDAMYWYRQDPGQGLRLIYYSQIVNDFQKGDIAEGYSVSREKKESFPLTVTSAQKNPTAFYLCASSKQDHGYTFGSGTRLTVV.

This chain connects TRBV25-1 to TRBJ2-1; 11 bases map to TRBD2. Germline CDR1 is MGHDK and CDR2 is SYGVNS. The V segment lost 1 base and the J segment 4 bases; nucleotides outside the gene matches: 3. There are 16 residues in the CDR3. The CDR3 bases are TGTGCCAGCAGTGAATTGGGGACTAGCGGTTACAATGAGCAGTTCTTC. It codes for CASSELGTSGYNEQFF.

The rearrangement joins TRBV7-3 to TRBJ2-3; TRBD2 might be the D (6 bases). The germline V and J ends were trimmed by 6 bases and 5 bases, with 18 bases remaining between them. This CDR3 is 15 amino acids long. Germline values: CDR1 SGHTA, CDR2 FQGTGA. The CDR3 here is CASSRAGSAEDTQYF. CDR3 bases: TGTGCCAGCAGTCGGGCGGGATCGGCAGAAGATACGCAGTATTTT. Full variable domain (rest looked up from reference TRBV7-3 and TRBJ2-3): GAGVSQTPSNKVTEKGKYVELRCDPISGHTALYWYRQSLGQGPEFLIYFQGTGAADDSGLPNDRFFAVRPEGSVSTLKIQRTERGDSAVYLCASSRAGSAEDTQYFGPGTRLTVL.

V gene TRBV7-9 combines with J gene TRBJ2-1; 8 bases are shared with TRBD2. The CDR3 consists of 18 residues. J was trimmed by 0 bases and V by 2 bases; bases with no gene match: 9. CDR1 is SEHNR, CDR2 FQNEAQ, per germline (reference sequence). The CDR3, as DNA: TGTGCCAGCAGCTTATGGTTTAGCGGGACTGACTCCTACAATGAGCAGTTCTTC. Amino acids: CASSLWFSGTDSYNEQFF.

The CDR3 reads CASSGMDRVNEKLFF. The DNA of the CDR3 is TGTGCCAGCAGCGGGATGGACAGGGTTAATGAAAAACTGTTTTTT. V and J are TRBV7-6 and TRBJ1-4; 8 bases are shared with TRBD1. J lost 4 bases, V lost 5 bases, and 6 bases had no gene match. Germline CDR1 SGHVS, CDR2 FNYEAQ. There are 15 residues in the CDR3.

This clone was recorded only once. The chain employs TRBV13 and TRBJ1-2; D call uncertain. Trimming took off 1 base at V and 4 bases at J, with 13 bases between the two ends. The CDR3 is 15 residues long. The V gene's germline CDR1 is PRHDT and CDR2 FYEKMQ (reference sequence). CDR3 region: CASSLVQLVPYGYTF. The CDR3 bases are TGTGCCAGCAGCTTAGTCCAGTTGGTGCCCTATGGCTACACCTTC.

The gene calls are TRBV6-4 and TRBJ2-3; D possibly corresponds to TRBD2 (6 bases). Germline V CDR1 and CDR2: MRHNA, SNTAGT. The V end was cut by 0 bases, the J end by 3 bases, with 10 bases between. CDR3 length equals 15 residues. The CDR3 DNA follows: TGTGCCAGCAGTGACTCGATTGGGGGGACAGATACGCAGTATTTT. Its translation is CASSDSIGGTDTQYF.

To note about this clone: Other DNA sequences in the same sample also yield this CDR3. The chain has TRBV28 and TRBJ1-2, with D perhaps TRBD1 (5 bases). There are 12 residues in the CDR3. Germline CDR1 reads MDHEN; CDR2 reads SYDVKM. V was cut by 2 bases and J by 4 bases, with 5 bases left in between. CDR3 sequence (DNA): TGTGCCAGCAGTTTAGACAGCTATGGCTACACCTTC. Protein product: CASSLDSYGYTF.

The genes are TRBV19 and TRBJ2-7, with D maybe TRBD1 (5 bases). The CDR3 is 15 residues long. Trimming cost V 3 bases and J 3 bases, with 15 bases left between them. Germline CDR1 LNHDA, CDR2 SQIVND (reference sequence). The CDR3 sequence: CASSIGHSQGYEQYF. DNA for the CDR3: TGTGCCAGTAGTATCGGCCATAGTCAGGGCTACGAGCAGTACTTC.

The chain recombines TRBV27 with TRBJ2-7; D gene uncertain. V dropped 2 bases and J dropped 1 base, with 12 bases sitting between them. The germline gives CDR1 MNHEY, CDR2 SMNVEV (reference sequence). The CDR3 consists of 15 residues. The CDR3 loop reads CASSLDWSVSYEQYF. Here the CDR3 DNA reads TGTGCCAGCAGTTTAGACTGGTCCGTATCCTACGAGCAGTACTTC.

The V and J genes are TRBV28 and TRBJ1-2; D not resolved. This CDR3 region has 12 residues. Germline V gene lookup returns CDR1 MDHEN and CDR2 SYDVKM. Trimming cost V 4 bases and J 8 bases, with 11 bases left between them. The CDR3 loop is CASSSQSRGYTF. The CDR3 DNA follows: TGTGCCAGCAGTTCCCAAAGCAGGGGCTACACCTTC.

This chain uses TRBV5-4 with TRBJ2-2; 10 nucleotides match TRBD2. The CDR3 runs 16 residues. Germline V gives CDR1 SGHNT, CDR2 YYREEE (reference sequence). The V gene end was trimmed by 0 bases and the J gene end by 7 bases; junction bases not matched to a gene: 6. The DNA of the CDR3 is TGTGCCAGCAGCTTGGAAAGGCTAGCGGGGGACGGGGAGCTGTTTTTT. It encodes CASSLERLAGDGELFF.

CDR3 DNA sequence: TGTGCCAGCAGCCAAGGACAGGACAAAAACATTCAGTACTTC. Its protein product is CASSQGQDKNIQYF. The gene calls are TRBV28 and TRBJ2-4, with 7 bases that match TRBD1. Germline-derived CDR1 and CDR2 are MDHEN and SYDVKM. This CDR3 is 14 amino acids long. The V gene end was trimmed by 6 bases and the J gene end by 3 bases; junction bases not matched to a gene: 5.

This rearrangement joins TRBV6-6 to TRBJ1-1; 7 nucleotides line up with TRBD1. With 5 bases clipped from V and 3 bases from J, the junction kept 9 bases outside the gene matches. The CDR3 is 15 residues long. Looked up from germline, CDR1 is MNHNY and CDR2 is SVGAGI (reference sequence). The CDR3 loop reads CASSRGGYIDTEAFF. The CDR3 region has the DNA TGTGCCAGCAGTCGAGGGGGCTATATCGACACTGAAGCTTTCTTT.

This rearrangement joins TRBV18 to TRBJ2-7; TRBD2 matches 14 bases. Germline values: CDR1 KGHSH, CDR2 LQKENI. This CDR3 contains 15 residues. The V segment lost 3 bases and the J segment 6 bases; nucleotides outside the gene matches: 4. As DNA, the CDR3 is TGTGCCAGCTCACCCGGGACTAGCGGGAGAGGCGAGCAGTACGTC. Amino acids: CASSPGTSGRGEQYV.

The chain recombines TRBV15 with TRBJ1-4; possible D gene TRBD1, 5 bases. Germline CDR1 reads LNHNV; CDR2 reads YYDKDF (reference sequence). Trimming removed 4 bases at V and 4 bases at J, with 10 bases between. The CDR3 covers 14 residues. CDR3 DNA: TGTGCCACCAGCATAGCAGGGAATAATGAAAAACTGTTTTTT. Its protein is CATSIAGNNEKLFF.

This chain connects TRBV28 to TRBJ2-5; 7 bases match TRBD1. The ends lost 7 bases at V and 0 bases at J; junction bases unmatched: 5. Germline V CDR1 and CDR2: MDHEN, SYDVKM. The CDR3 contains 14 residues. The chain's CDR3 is CASTPDRDQETQYF. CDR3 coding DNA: TGTGCCAGCACCCCCGACAGGGACCAAGAGACCCAGTACTTC.

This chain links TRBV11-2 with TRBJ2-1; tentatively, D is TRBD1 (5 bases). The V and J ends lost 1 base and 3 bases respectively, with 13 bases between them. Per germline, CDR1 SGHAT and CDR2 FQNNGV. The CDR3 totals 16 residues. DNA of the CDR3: TGTGCCAGCAGCTTAGGGGCAGGGAAAGTCTACAATGAGCAGTTCTTC. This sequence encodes CASSLGAGKVYNEQFF.

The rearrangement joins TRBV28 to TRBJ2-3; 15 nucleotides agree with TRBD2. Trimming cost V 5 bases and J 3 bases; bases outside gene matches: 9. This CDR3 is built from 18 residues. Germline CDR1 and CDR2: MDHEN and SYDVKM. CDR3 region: CASSPQPGLAGGTDTQYF. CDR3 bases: TGTGCCAGCAGTCCCCAACCGGGACTAGCGGGAGGAACAGATACGCAGTATTTT.

The CDR3, as DNA: TGTGCTAGTGGTTTCCCACAGACCAATGAGCAGTTCTTC. Translated: CASGFPQTNEQFF. The chain uses TRBV12-5 and TRBJ2-1; D gene ambiguous. The V end lost 3 bases, the J end lost 6 bases, and 9 bases lay between the germline ends. The CDR3 consists of 13 residues. Germline V CDR1 and CDR2: LGHNT, FRNRAP.

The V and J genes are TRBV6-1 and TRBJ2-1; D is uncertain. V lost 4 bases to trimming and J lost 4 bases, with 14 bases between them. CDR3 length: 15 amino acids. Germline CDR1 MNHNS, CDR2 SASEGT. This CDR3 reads CASSVKNLVYNEQFF. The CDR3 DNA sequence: TGTGCCAGCAGTGTAAAAAATCTAGTTTACAATGAGCAGTTCTTC.

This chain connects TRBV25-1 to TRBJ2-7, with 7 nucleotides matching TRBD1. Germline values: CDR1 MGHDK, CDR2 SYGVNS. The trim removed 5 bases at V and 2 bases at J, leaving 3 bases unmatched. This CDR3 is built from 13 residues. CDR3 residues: CASSPTGAYEQYV. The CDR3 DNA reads TGTGCCAGCAGTCCCACAGGGGCCTACGAGCAGTACGTC.

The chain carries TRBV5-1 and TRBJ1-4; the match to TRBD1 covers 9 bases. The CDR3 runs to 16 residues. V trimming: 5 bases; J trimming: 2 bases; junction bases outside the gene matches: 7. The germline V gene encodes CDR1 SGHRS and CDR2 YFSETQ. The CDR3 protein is CASSGTGMATNEKLFF. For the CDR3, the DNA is TGCGCCAGCAGTGGGACAGGGATGGCGACTAATGAAAAACTGTTTTTT.

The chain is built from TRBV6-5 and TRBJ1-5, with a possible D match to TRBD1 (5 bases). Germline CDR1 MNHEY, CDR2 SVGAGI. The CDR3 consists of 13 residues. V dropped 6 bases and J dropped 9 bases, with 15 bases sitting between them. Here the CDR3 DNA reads TGTGCCAGCAGAAACGACAGCCGCGGGCCCCAGCATTTT. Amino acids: CASRNDSRGPQHF.

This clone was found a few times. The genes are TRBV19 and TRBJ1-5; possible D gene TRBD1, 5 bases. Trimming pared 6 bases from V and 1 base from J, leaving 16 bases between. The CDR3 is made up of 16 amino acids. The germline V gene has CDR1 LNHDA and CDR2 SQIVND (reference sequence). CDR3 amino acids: CASRTLRGGSNQPQHF. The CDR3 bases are TGTGCCAGTAGGACGCTGAGGGGAGGGAGCAATCAGCCCCAGCATTTT.

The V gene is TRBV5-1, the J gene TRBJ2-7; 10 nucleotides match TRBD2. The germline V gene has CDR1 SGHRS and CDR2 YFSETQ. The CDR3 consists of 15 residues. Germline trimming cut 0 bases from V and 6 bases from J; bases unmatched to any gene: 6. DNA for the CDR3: TGCGCCAGCAGCTTGGCAGCGGGAGGGGTGGGCGAGCAGTACGTC. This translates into CASSLAAGGVGEQYV.

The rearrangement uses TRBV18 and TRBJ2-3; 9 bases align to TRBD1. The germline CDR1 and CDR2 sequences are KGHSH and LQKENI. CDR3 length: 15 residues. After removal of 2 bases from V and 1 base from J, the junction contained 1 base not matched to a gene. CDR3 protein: CASSPRDRGTDTQYF. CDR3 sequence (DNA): TGTGCCAGCTCACCAAGGGACAGGGGCACAGATACGCAGTATTTT.

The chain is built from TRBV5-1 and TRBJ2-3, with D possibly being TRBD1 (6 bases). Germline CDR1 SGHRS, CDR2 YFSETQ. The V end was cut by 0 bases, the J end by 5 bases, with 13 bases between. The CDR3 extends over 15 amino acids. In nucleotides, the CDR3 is TGCGCCAGCAGCTTGGGGGGGCAGGGAGTAGATACGCAGTATTTT. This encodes CASSLGGQGVDTQYF.

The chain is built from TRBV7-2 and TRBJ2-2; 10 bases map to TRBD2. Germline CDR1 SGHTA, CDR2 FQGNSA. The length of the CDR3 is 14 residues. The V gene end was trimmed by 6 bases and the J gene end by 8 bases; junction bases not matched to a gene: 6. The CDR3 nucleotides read TGTGCCAGCAGTCTAGCGGGAGTCGGGGGGGAGCTGTTTTTT. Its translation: CASSLAGVGGELFF.